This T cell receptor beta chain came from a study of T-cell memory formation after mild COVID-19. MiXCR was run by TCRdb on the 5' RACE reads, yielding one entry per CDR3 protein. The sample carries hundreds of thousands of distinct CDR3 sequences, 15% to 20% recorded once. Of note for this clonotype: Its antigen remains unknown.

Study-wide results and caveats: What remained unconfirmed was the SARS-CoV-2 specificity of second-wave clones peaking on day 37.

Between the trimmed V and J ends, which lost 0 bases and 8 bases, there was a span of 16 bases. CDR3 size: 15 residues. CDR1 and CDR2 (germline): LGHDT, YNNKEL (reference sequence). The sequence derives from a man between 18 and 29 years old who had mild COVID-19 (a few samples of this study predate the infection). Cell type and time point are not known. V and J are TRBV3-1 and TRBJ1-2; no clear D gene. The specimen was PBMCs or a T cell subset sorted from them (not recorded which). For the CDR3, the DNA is TGTGCCAGCAGCCAAGATCTATCGGGTGCTGAGGGCTACACCTTC. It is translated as CASSQDLSGAEGYTF. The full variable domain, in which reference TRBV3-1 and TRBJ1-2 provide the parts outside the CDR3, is DTAVSQTPKYLVTQMGNDKSIKCEQNLGHDTMYWYKQDSKKFLKIMFSYNNKELIINETVPNRFSPKSPDKAHLNLHINSLELGDSAVYFCASSQDLSGAEGYTFGSGTRLTVV.